These 10 T cell receptor beta chains share one sample of origin, sequenced in a study of cytomegalovirus exposure and HLA in healthy donors. Primers for the PCR totalled 60 Vbeta and 13 Jbeta. The assay was immunoSEQ multiplex PCR, and TCRdb's table has in-frame clones only and misses some. Counted here are around 53,000 clones, nearly 85% occurring once; the ten biggest clones make up 1.6%. The sequenced sample consisted of PBMCs. All receptors come from a man younger than 40 in good health and CMV-seronegative.

The rearrangement links TRBV19 to TRBJ2-1; TRBD1 aligns across 7 bases. V was pared by 1 base and J by 8 bases, with 14 bases of the junction left unmatched. Germline assignment: CDR1 LNHDA and CDR2 SQIVND (reference sequence). This CDR3 contains 17 residues. CDR3: CASSIAPGTDLMDEQFF. In DNA, the CDR3 is TGTGCCAGTAGTATAGCCCCCGGGACAGACCTGATGGATGAGCAGTTCTTC. The whole variable domain, filled in from reference TRBV19 and TRBJ2-1, reads DGGITQSPKYLFRKEGQNVTLSCEQNLNHDAMYWYRQDPGQGLRLIYYSQIVNDFQKGDIAEGYSVSREKKESFPLTVTSAQKNPTAFYLCASSIAPGTDLMDEQFFGPGTRLTVL.

This clone has just a few counts. The chain has TRBV5-6 and TRBJ1-2; D perhaps matches TRBD1 (6 bases). V lost 1 base, J lost 4 bases, and 14 bases lay in between. The V gene's germline CDR1 is SGHDT and CDR2 YYEEEE. The CDR3 loop spans 15 amino acids. The CDR3 sequence: CASSLLDRTAYGYTF. The CDR3 region has the DNA TGTGCCAGCAGCTTGCTCGACCGGACAGCCTATGGCTACACCTTC.

The rearrangement joins TRBV7-2 to TRBJ2-1; 11 positions agree with TRBD2. Germline trimming cut 5 bases from V and 6 bases from J; bases unmatched to any gene: 9. Germline lookup yields CDR1 SGHTA and CDR2 FQGNSA. This CDR3 spans 16 amino acids. The CDR3 loop is CASSHELAGAGNEQFF. The CDR3 nucleotides are TGTGCCAGCAGCCACGAACTAGCGGGAGCGGGCAATGAGCAGTTCTTC.

The J gene is TRBJ1-3, the V gene TRBV19; the D gene is possibly TRBD1 (5 bases). Germline V gene data show CDR1 as LNHDA and CDR2 as SQIVND (reference sequence). CDR3 size: 14 residues. Trimming stripped 10 bases from V and 0 bases from J, with 13 bases between. CDR3 bases: TGTGCCACCCGACCGACAGTCTCTGGAAACACCATATATTTT. As protein: CATRPTVSGNTIYF.

The chain couples TRBV7-2 to TRBJ2-7, with 10 bases matching TRBD2. This CDR3 has 15 residues. Trimming cost V 4 bases and J 4 bases; bases outside gene matches: 7. Germline CDR1 is SGHTA and CDR2 is FQGNSA. The chain's CDR3 is CASSSLAGKAYEQYF. The CDR3 DNA follows: TGTGCCAGCAGCTCACTAGCGGGGAAAGCTTACGAGCAGTACTTC.

The chain couples TRBV13 to TRBJ1-1; 7 bases fit TRBD1. V lost 5 bases and J lost 4; bases outside the gene matches: 13. Germline CDR1 PRHDT, CDR2 FYEKMQ (reference sequence). The CDR3 totals 16 residues. The CDR3 nucleotides read TGTGCCAGCAGCCAACAGGGGTGGGGGCCGAGCACTGAAGCTTTCTTT. The encoded protein is CASSQQGWGPSTEAFF.

The rearrangement links TRBV6-5 to TRBJ2-3, with D possibly matching TRBD2 (5 bases). The germline gives CDR1 MNHEY, CDR2 SVGAGI. V dropped 4 bases and J dropped 5 bases, with 19 bases sitting between them. This CDR3 is built from 16 residues. The CDR3 sequence: CASSSGVTAGGDTQYF. CDR3 bases: TGTGCCAGCAGTTCCGGGGTCACAGCCGGCGGAGATACGCAGTATTTT.

This sequence joins TRBV7-9 and TRBJ1-2; 7 nucleotides match TRBD1. In germline, CDR1 is SEHNR, CDR2 FQNEAQ (reference sequence). CDR3 length: 14 residues. Trimming removed 5 bases from V and 10 bases from J; junction bases left unmatched: 13. The CDR3: CASSRKGQGDAYTF. In nucleotides, the CDR3 is TGTGCCAGCAGCAGAAAAGGGCAGGGGGACGCCTACACCTTC.

J is TRBJ1-2 and V is TRBV5-1; 8 nucleotides align to TRBD1. The junction had 3 bases not matched to a gene; V was cut back by 3 bases and J by 2 bases. The CDR3 is 14 residues long. Germline CDR1 and CDR2: SGHRS and YFSETQ. The CDR3: CASSSDRANYGYTF. The DNA of the CDR3 is TGCGCCAGCAGCTCGGACAGGGCCAACTATGGCTACACCTTC.

This chain links TRBV11-2 with TRBJ2-7, with unresolved D. This CDR3 is 13 amino acids long. V was pared by 0 bases and J by 5 bases, with 8 bases between. Germline CDR1 reads SGHAT; CDR2 reads FQNNGV. In DNA form, the CDR3 reads TGTGCCAGCAGCTTAGATCTAGTCCACGAGCAGTACTTC. This gives the protein CASSLDLVHEQYF.